This T cell receptor beta chain was observed in a study of identical twins. This clonotype was seen repeatedly, ten times or more. It was template switching that added a universal primer site, and there were unique molecular identifiers on the cDNA. TCRdb re-called the 5' RACE reads with MiXCR, one entry per CDR3 protein. The data show a few hundred thousand distinct CDR3 sequences, with roughly 10% seen just once and 8% to 10% held by the top ten. This CDR3 spans 14 amino acids. V was shortened by 0 bases and J by 3 bases, with 7 bases between the two germline ends. Looked up from germline, CDR1 is SGHRS and CDR2 is YFSETQ.

The sequencing input was naive T cells sorted from blood. This TCR was recovered from a woman between 50 and 59 years old in good health. This sequence joins TRBV5-1 and TRBJ2-1; D perhaps matches TRBD2 (6 bases). The CDR3, as DNA: TGCGCCAGCAGCTTGGGGGGACTCTACAATGAGCAGTTCTTC. Residues: CASSLGGLYNEQFF. The variable domain in full, completed from reference TRBV5-1 and TRBJ2-1, reads KAGVTQTPRYLIKTRGQQVTLSCSPISGHRSVSWYQQTPGQGLQFLFEYFSETQRNKGNFPGRFSGRQFSNSRSEMNVSTLELGDSALYLCASSLGGLYNEQFFGPGTRLTVL.